This T cell receptor beta chain comes out of a study of blood T cells in healthy people across ages. Study at large: Per two T cells, about one barcoded beta molecule was captured through template switching.

Comments on this clonotype: Its antigen is not identified.

A J-beta primer mix and a sample-barcoded 5' primer were used in a second PCR of roughly 6 to 12 cycles. One entry per CDR3 protein, called by TCRdb with MiXCR from the 5' RACE reads. The table records about 780,000 distinct CDR3 sequences, about 59% of them present only once. PBMCs were isolated at a quantity of at least 6 million per sample. Study outcomes and limitations: Comparison with aged donors showed that long-lived donors had more naive CD4+ cells and higher diversity. Roughly linearly, TCR beta diversity per million T cells fell as age increased.

The source is a man aged 25-40 years in good health. Sequenced material: blood.

In nucleotides, the CDR3 is TGTGCCAGCAGTGAACTACTAGCGGGGTTAGAGACCCAGTACTTC. Residues: CASSELLAGLETQYF. The J gene is TRBJ2-5, the V gene TRBV6-1; 10 bases line up with TRBD2. The germline V gene has CDR1 MNHNS and CDR2 SASEGT. Trimming removed 2 bases from V and 4 bases from J; junction bases left unmatched: 4. The CDR3 has 15 amino acids.